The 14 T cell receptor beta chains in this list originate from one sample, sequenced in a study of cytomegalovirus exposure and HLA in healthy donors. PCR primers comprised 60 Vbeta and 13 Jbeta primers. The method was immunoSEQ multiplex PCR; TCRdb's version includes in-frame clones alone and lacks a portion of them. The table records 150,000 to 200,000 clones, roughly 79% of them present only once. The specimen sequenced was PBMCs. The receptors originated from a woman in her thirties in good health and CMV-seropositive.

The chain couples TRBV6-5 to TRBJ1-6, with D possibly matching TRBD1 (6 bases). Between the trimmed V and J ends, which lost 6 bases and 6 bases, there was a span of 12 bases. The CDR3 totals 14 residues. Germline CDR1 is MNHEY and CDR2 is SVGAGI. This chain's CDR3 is CASRTQGTNSPLHF. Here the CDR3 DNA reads TGTGCCAGCAGAACACAGGGTACTAATTCACCCCTCCACTTT.

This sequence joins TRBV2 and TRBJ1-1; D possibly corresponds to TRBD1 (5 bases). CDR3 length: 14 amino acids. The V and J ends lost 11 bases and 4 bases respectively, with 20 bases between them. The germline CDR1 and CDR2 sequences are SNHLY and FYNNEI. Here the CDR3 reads CAHSLPAQGTEAFF. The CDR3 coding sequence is TGTGCCCATTCGTTGCCGGCCCAGGGCACTGAAGCTTTCTTT.

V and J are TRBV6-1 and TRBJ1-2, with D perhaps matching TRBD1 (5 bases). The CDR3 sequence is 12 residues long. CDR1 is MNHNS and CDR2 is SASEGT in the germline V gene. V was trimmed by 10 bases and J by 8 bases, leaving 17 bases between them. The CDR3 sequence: CATLSGGEGYTF. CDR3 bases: TGTGCCACCCTTAGCGGGGGAGAAGGCTACACCTTC.

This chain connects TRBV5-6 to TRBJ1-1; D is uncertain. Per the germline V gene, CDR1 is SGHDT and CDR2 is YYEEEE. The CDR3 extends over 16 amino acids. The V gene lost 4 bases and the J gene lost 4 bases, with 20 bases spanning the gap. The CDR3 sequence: CASSLGAGSRSTEAFF. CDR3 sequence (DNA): TGTGCCAGCAGCCTCGGTGCGGGGAGCAGGTCCACTGAAGCTTTCTTT.

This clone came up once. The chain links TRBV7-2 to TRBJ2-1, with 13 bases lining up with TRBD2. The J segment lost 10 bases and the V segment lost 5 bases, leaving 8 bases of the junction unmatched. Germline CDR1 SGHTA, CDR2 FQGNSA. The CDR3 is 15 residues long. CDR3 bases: TGTGCCAGCAGCACAACTAGCGGGGGGGCGGAGGAGCAGTTCTTC. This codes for CASSTTSGGAEEQFF.

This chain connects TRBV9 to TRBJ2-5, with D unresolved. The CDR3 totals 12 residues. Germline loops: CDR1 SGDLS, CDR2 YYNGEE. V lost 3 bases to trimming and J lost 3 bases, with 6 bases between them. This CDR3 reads CASSAPEETQYF. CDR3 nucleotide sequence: TGTGCCAGCAGCGCCCCCGAAGAGACCCAGTACTTC.

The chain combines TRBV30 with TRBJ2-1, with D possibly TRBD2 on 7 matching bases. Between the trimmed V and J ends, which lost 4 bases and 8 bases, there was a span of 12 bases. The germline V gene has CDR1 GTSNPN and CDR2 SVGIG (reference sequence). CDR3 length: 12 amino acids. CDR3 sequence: CAWTVGGDEQFF. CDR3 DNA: TGTGCCTGGACCGTAGGGGGGGATGAGCAGTTCTTC.

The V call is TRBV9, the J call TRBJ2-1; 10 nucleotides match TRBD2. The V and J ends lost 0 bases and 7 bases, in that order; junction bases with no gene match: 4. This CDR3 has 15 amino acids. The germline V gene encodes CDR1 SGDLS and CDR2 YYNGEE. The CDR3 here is CASSVVTSGMNEQFF. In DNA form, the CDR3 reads TGTGCCAGCAGCGTAGTTACTAGCGGGATGAATGAGCAGTTCTTC. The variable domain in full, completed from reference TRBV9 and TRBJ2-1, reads DSGVTQTPKHLITATGQRVTLRCSPRSGDLSVYWYQQSLDQGLQFLIQYYNGEERAKGNILERFSAQQFPDLHSELNLSSLELGDSALYFCASSVVTSGMNEQFFGPGTRLTVL.

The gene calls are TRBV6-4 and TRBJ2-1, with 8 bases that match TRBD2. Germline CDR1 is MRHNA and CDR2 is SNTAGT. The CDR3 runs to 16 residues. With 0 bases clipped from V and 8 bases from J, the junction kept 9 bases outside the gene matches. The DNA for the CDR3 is TGTGCCAGCAGTGACTCCGGGACTAGTATTAGGGATGAGCAGTTCTTC. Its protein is CASSDSGTSIRDEQFF.

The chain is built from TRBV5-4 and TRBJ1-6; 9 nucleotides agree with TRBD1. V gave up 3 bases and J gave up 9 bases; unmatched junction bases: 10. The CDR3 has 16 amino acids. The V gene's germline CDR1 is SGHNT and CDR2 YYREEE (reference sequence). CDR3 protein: CASSWGTGKSGSPLHF. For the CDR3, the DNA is TGTGCCAGCAGCTGGGGGACAGGGAAATCGGGTTCACCCCTCCACTTT. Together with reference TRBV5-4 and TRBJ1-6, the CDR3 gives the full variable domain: ETGVTQSPTHLIKTRGQQVTLRCSSQSGHNTVSWYQQALGQGPQFIFQYYREEENGRGNFPPRFSGLQFPNYSSELNVNALELDDSALYLCASSWGTGKSGSPLHFGNGTRLTVT.

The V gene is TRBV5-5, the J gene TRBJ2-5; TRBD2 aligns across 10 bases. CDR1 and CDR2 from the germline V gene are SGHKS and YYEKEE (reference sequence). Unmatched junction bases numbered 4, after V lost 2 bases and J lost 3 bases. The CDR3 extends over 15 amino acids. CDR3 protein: CASSLLAGIKETQYF. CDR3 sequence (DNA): TGTGCCAGCAGCTTACTAGCGGGGATCAAAGAGACCCAGTACTTC.

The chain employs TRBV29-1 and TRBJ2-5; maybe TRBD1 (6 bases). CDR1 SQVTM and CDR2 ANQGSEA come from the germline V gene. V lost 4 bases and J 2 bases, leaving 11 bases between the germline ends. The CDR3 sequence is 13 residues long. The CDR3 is CSVGGGIQETQYF. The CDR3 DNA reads TGCAGCGTTGGAGGGGGAATACAAGAGACCCAGTACTTC. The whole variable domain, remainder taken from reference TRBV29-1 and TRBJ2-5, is SAVISQKPSRDICQRGTSLTIQCQVDSQVTMMFWYRQQPGQSLTLIATANQGSEATYESGFVIDKFPISRPNLTFSTLTVSNMSPEDSSIYLCSVGGGIQETQYFGPGTRLLVL.

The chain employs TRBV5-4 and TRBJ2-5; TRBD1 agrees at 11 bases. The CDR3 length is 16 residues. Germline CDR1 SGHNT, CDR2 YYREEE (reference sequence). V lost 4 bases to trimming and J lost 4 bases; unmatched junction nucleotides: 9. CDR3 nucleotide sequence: TGTGCCAGCAGCGAGGACAGGGGGCTAGCGCGAGAGACCCAGTACTTC. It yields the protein CASSEDRGLARETQYF.

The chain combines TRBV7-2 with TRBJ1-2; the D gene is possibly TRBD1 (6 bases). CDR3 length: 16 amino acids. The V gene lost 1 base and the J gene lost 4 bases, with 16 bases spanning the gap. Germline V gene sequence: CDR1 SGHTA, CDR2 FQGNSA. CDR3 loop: CASSLVGSGGAYGYTF. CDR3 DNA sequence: TGTGCCAGCAGCTTAGTCGGTAGCGGGGGGGCCTATGGCTACACCTTC.